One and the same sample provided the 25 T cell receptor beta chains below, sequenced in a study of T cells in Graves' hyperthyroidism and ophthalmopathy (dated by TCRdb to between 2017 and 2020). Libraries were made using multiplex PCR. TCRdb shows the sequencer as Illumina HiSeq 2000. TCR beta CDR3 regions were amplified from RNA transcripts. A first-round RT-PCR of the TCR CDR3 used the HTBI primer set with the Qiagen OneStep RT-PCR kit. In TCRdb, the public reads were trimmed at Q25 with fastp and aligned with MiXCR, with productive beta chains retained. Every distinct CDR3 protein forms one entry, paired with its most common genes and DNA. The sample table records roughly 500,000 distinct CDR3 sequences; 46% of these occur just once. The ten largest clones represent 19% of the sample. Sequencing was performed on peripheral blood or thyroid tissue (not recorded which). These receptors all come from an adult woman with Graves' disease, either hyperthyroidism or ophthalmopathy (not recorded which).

CDR3 region: CATSLTYTYEQYF. In nucleotides, the CDR3 is TGTGCCACCAGCCTGACTTATACCTACGAGCAGTACTTC. The rearrangement links TRBV15 to TRBJ2-7; D unclear. Germline V CDR1 and CDR2: LNHNV, YYDKDF (reference sequence). The length of the CDR3 is 13 residues. V lost 5 bases to trimming and J lost 2 bases, with 10 bases between them.

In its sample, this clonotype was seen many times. The CDR3 DNA reads as TGCGCCAGCAGAGCAATACAGGGGGGCACTGAAGCTTTCTTT. Its translation: CASRAIQGGTEAFF. The chain links TRBV5-1 to TRBJ1-1, with 8 nucleotides matching TRBD1. The CDR3 has 14 residues. J lost 4 bases, V lost 5 bases, and 7 bases had no gene match. Per the germline V gene, CDR1 is SGHRS and CDR2 is YFSETQ.

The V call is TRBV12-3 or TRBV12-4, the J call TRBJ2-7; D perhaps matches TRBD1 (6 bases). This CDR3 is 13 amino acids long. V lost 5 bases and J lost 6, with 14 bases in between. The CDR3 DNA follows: TGTGCCAGCAGTATCCGCAGGGGAATCGAGCAGTACTTC. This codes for CASSIRRGIEQYF.

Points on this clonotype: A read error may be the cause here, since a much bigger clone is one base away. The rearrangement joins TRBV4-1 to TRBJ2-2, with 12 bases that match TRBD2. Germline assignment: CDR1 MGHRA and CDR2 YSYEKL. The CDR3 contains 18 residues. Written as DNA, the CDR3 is TGTGCCAGCACCCCTGGACTAGCGGGAACACTAAACACCGGGGAGCTGTTTTTT. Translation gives CASTPGLAGTLNTGELFF.

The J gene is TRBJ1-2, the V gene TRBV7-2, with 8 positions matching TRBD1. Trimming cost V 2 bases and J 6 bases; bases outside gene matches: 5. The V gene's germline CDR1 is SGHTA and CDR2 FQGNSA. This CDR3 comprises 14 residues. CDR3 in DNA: TGTGCCAGCAGCTTAAGGCCGACAGGGGATGGCTACACCTTC. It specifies CASSLRPTGDGYTF.

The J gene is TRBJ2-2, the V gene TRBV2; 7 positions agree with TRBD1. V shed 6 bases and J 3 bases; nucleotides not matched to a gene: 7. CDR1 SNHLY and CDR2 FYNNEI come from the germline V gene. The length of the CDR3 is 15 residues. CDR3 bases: TGTGCCAGCAGCAGGGGGAGCGAGTACACCGGGGAGCTGTTTTTT. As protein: CASSRGSEYTGELFF.

The CDR3 region has the DNA TGTGCCAGCAGCTTTCCCTGGGGCACTGGAAACACCATATATTTT. It translates to CASSFPWGTGNTIYF. V gene TRBV2 combines with J gene TRBJ1-3, with D possibly TRBD1 on 5 matching bases. Germline lookup yields CDR1 SNHLY and CDR2 FYNNEI. V was pared by 6 bases and J by 2 bases, with 14 bases between. This CDR3 is 15 amino acids long.

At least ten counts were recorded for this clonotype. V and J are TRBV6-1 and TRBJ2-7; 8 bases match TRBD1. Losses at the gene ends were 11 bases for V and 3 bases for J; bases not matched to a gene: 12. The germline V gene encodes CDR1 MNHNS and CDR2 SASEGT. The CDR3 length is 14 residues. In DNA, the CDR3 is TGTGCCTGCCGCGGAGGACAGGGCAGCTACGAGCAGTACTTC. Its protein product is CACRGGQGSYEQYF.

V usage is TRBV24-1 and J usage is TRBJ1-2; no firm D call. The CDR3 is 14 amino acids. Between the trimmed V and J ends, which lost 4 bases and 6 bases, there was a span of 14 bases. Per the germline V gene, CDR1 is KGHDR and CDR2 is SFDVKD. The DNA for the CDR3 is TGTGCCACCAGTGACCGGACTAGAGGGAATGGCTACACCTTC. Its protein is CATSDRTRGNGYTF.

The CDR3: CAISAGMGMMETQYF. The CDR3 bases are TGTGCCATCAGTGCAGGGATGGGGATGATGGAGACCCAGTACTTC. The V gene is TRBV10-3, the J gene TRBJ2-5; possibly TRBD1 for D (5 bases). Germline assignment: CDR1 ENHRY and CDR2 SYGVKD. The V end was cut by 4 bases, the J end by 5 bases, with 17 bases between. CDR3 length equals 15 residues.

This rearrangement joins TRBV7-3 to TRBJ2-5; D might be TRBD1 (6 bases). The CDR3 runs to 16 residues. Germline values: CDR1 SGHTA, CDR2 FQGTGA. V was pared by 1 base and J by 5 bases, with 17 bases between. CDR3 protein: CASSLRGSGGWETQYF. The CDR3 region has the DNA TGTGCCAGCAGCTTAAGGGGGAGTGGGGGCTGGGAGACCCAGTACTTC.

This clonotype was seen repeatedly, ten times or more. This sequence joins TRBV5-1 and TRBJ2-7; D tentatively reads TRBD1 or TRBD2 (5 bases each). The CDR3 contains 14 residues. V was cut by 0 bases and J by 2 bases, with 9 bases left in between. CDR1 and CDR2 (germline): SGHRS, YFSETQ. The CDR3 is CASSLGGGPYEQYF. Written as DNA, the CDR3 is TGCGCCAGCAGCTTGGGTGGGGGTCCCTACGAGCAGTACTTC. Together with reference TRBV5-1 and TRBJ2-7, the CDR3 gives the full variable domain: KAGVTQTPRYLIKTRGQQVTLSCSPISGHRSVSWYQQTPGQGLQFLFEYFSETQRNKGNFPGRFSGRQFSNSRSEMNVSTLELGDSALYLCASSLGGGPYEQYFGPGTRLTVT.

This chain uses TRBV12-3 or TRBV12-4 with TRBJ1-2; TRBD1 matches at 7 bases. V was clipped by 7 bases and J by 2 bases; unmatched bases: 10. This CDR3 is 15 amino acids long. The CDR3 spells CASNLPGTENYGYTF. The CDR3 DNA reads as TGTGCCAGCAATCTCCCCGGGACAGAAAACTATGGCTACACCTTC.

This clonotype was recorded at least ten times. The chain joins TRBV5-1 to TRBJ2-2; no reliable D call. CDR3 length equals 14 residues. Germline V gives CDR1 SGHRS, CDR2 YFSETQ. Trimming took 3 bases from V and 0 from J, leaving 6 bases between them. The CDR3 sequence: CASSYSANTGELFF. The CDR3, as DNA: TGCGCCAGCAGCTACAGCGCGAACACCGGGGAGCTGTTTTTT.

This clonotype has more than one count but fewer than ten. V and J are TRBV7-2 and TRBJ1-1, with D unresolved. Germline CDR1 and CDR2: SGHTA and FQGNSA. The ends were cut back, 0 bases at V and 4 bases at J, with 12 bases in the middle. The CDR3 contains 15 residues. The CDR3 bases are TGTGCCAGCAGCTTAGCGCTTCCGGGAACCACTGAAGCTTTCTTT. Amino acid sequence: CASSLALPGTTEAFF.

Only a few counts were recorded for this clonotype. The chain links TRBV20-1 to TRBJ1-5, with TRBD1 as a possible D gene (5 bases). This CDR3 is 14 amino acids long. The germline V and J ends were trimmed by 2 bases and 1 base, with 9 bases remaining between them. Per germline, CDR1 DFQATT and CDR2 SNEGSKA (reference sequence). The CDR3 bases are TGCAGTGCTAGATTGGGGGAGAGCAATCAGCCCCAGCATTTT. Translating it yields CSARLGESNQPQHF.

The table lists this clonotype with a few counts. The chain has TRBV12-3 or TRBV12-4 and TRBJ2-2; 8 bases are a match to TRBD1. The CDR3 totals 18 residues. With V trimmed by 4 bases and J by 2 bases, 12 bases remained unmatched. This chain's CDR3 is CASSSKSDRGHNTGELFF. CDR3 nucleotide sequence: TGTGCCAGCAGTTCCAAATCCGACAGGGGCCACAACACCGGGGAGCTGTTTTTT.

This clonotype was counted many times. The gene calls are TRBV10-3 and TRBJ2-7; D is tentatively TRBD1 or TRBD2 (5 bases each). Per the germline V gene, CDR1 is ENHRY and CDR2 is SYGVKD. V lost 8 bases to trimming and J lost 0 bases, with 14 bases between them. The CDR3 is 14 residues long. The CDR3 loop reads CAIDRGRDSYEQYF. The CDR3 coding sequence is TGTGCCATCGACCGGGGCAGAGACTCCTACGAGCAGTACTTC.

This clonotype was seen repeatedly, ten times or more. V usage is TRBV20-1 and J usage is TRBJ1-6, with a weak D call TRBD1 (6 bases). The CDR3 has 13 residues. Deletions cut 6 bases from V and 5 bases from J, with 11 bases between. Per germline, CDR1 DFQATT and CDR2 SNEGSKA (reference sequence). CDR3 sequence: CSARRQDNSPLHF. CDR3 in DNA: TGCAGTGCGAGACGACAGGATAATTCACCCCTCCACTTT.

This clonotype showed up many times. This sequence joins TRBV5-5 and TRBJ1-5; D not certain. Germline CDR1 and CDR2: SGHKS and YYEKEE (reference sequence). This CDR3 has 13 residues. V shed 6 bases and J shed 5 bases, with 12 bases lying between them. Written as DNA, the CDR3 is TGTGCCAGCACCCGTTCCGGGCATCAGCCCCAGCATTTT. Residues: CASTRSGHQPQHF.

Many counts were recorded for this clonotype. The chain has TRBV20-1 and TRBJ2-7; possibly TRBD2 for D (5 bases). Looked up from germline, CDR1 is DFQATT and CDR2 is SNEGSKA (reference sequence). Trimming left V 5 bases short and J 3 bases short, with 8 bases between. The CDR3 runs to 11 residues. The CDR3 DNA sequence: TGCAGTGCTGTCGGGGACTACGAGCAGTACTTC. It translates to CSAVGDYEQYF.

CDR3 sequence reads: CASSLVRVNSEAFF. The CDR3 nucleotides are TGCGCCAGCAGCTTGGTTCGGGTTAACTCTGAAGCTTTCTTT. The chain couples TRBV10-2 to TRBJ1-1; D remains ambiguous. Trimming took 6 bases from V and 6 from J, leaving 17 bases between them. CDR1 and CDR2 from the germline V gene are WSHSY and SAAADI. CDR3 length: 14 residues.

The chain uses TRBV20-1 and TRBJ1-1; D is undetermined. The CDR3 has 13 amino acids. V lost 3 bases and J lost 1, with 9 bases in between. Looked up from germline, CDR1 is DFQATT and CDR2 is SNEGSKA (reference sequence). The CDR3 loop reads CSARDRENTEAFF. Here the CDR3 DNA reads TGCAGTGCTAGGGATAGGGAGAACACTGAAGCTTTCTTT.

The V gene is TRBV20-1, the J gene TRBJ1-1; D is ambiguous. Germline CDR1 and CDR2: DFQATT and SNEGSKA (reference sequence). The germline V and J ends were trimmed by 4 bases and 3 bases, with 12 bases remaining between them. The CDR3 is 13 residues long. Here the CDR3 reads CSAKSLAYTEAFF. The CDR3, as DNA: TGCAGTGCTAAGTCCCTGGCCTACACTGAAGCTTTCTTT.

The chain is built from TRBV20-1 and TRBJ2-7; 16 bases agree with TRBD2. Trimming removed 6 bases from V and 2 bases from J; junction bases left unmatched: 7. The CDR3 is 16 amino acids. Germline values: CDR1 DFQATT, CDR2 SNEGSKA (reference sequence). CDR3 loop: CSAHAGTSGRAYEQYF. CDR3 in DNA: TGCAGTGCACACGCCGGGACTAGCGGGAGGGCCTACGAGCAGTACTTC.